The clone carrying this T cell receptor (beta chain) came up many times. The CDR3 sequence is 12 residues long. V was clipped by 7 bases and J by 1 base; unmatched bases: 0. In germline, CDR1 is DFQATT, CDR2 SNEGSKA (reference sequence). The TCR beta CDR3 regions underwent amplification using RNA transcripts as the source. The TCR CDR3 first-round RT-PCR relied on the HTBI primer set. A single record per CDR3 protein comes from TCRdb applying MiXCR to the multiplex PCR reads. The sample has hundreds of thousands of distinct CDR3 sequences, 15% to 20% seen once. The data are from a study of T cells in Graves' hyperthyroidism and ophthalmopathy. Uncontrolled infection, other autoimmune disease, pregnancy or lactation barred patients from enrollment. Out of less than 12 ml of fresh peripheral blood came the PBMCs.

V and J are TRBV20-1 and TRBJ2-3; 9 bases are a match to TRBD2. The specimen sequenced was blood. This TCR was recovered from a woman aged 35 to 49 with Graves' ophthalmopathy. CDR3 nucleotides: TGCAGTGGACTAGCGGGCACAGATACGCAGTATTTT. Protein sequence: CSGLAGTDTQYF.